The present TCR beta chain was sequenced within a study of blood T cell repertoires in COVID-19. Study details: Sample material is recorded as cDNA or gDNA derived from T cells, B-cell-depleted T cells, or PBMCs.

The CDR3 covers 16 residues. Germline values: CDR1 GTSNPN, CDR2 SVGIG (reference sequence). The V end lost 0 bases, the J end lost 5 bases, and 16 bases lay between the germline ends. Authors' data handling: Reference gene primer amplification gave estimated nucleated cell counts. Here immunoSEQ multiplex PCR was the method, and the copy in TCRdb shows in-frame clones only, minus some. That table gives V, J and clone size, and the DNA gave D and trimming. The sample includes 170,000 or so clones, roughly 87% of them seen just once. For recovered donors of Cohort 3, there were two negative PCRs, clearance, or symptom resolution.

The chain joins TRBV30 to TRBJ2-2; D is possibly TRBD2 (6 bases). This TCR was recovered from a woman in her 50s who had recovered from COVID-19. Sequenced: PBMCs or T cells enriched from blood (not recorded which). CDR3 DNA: TGTGCCTGGAGTGTACAAGGGGCTAGCGATACCGGGGAGCTGTTTTTT. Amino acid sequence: CAWSVQGASDTGELFF.